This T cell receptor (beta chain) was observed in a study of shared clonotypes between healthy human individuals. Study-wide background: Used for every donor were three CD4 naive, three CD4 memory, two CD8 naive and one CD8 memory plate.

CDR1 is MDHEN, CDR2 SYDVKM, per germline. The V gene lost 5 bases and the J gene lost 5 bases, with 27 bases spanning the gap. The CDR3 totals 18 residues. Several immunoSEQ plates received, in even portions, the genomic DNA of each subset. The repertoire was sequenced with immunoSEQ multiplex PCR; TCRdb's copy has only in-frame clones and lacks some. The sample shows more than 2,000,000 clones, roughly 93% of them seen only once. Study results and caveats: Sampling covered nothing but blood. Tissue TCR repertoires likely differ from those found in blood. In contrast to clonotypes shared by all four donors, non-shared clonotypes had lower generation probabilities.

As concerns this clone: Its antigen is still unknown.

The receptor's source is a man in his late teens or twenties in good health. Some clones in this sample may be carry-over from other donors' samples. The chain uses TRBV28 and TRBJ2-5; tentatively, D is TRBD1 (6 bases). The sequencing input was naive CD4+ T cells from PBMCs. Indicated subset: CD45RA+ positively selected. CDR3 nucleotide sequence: TGTGCCAGCAGTAACCAAGGGGGTGTGCAGGGGCGAAGGGAGACCCAGTACTTC. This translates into CASSNQGGVQGRRETQYF.